A single T cell receptor (beta chain) is shown here with its context. Its matching antigen is unknown. This entry is derived from a study of somatic mutations in cytotoxic T cells in rheumatoid arthritis. Study as a whole: The researchers flow-sorted some T-cell populations stained with V beta antibodies and got nearly 100% purity, and these included V beta1+ cells sequenced for TCRB.

Positive selection with magnetic beads achieved the isolation of CD4+ and CD8+ cells, followed by a flow cytometry check of purity. The CDR3 spans 17 residues. V dropped 3 bases and J dropped 5; count of bases not matched to a gene: 11. The germline gives CDR1 SGDLS, CDR2 YYNGEE. Study-level findings and limits: Greater age accompanied higher CD8+ clonality in rheumatoid arthritis patients, a pattern that was absent in healthy controls. With roughly 65 patients examined, about eight had a largest CD8+ clone exceeding 20% of CD8+ cells.

Measured with immunoSEQ multiplex PCR; TCRdb has only the in-frame clones, and not every one. The table includes about 6,400 clones, around 68% detected once. The TCR comes from a woman aged 45-59 years in good health. What was sequenced was CD8+ T cells sorted from blood. The rearrangement joins TRBV9 to TRBJ2-2; 9 nucleotides match TRBD2. CDR3 region: CASSGDGRGGVTGELFF. In DNA form, the CDR3 reads TGTGCCAGCAGCGGAGACGGGCGGGGGGGCGTGACCGGGGAGCTGTTTTTT.